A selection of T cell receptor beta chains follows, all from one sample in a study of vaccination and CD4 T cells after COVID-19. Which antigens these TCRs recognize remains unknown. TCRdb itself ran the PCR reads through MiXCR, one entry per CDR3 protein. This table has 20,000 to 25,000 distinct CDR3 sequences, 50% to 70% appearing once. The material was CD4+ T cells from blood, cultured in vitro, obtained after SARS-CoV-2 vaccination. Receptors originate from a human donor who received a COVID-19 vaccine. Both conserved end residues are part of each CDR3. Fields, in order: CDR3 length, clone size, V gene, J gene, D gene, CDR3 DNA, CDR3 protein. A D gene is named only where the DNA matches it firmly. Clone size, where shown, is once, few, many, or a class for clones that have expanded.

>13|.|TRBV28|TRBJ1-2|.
TGTGCCAGCAGAGAGGGGACGGTCTATGGCTACACCTTC
CASREGTVYGYTF
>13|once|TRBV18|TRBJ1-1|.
TGTGCCAGCTCACGCGGAGGGAACACTGAAGCTTTCTTT
CASSRGGNTEAFF
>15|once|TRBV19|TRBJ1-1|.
TGTGCCAGTAGTATAACTAAGGGACTAGGCACTGAAGCTTTCTTT
CASSITKGLGTEAFF
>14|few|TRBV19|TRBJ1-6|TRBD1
TGTGCCAGTAGGGGACAGGGGGCTAGTTCACCCCTCCACTTT
CASRGQGASSPLHF
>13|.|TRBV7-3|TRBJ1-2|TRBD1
TGTGCCAGCAGCTTAGACAGGGAGTTTGGCTACACCTTC
CASSLDREFGYTF
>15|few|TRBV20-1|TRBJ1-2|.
TGCAGTGCTAGGGGGGGCCCTACAGCTAACTATGGCTACACCTTC
CSARGGPTANYGYTF
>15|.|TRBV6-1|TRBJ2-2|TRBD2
TGTGCCAGCAGCACGACTAGCGGGGGCGGCGGGGAGCTGTTTTTT
CASSTTSGGGGELFF
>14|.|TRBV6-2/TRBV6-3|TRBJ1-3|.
TGTGCCAGCAGTCCCCGGCGTAGCGGAAACACCATATATTTT
CASSPRRSGNTIYF
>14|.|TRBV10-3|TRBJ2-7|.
TGTGCCATCAGTACTCCGGGGGCCATTGGGGAGCAGTACTTC
CAISTPGAIGEQYF
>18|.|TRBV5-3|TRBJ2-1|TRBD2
TGTGCCAGAAGCTTGTCTACTAGCGGGGGACGCACCTACAATGAGCAGTTCTTC
CARSLSTSGGRTYNEQFF
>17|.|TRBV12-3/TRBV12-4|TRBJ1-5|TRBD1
TGTGCCAGCAGTTTTGGGACAGTCCGGGAGGGCAATCAGCCCCAGCATTTT
CASSFGTVREGNQPQHF
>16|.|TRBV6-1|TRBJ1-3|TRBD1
TGTGCCAGCAATATGAGGGGGCTGGGCTCTGGAAACACCATATATTTT
CASNMRGLGSGNTIYF
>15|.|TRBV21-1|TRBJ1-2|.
TGTGCCAGCAGCGCCCCGACAGGGGACGTCTATGGCTACACCTTC
CASSAPTGDVYGYTF
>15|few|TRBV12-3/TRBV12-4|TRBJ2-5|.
TGTGCCAGCAGTTCTCAGGCCCCCGGGGGCGAGACCCAGTACTTC
CASSSQAPGGETQYF
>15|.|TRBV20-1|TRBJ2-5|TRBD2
TGCAGTGCGGGGACTAGCGGGATACACCAAGAGACCCAGTACTTC
CSAGTSGIHQETQYF
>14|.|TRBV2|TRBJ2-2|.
TGTGCCAGCGGAGACAGGTGGGAGACCGGGGAGCTGTTTTTT
CASGDRWETGELFF
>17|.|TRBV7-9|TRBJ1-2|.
TGTGCCAGCAGCTTATCCCCCGGGGGAGGGGTGAGCTATGGCTACACCTTC
CASSLSPGGGVSYGYTF